This T cell receptor beta chain appears in the sequencing data of a study of human T cells and chemical hapten exposure. Study in general: Patches that contained 0.01% DPC were applied to the upper back and read at 6 days.

Whole-study results and caveats: Correlating positively with patch test score were the PT1 expanded TCR counts.

TCRdb processed the RACE reads anew with MiXCR; each CDR3 protein has one entry. This table holds 100,000 or so distinct CDR3 sequences, 9.5% to 11% found once. This sample's time point: patch test 1, 2 weeks after DPC sensitization. Treatment: therapeutic diphenylcyclopropenone sensitization with weekly scalp DPC. Concerning this clonotype itself: Its cognate antigen is unknown.

V dropped 6 bases and J dropped 0 bases, with 14 bases sitting between them. CDR3 length: 15 residues. This chain links TRBV12-3 or TRBV12-4 with TRBJ2-5, with a possible D match to TRBD1 (6 bases). This material consisted of whole blood, taken in connection with sensitization to the hapten diphenylcyclopropenone (DPC). This receptor was taken from a woman aged 40 to 50 with alopecia areata. Some clones in this sample may be carry-over from other donors' samples. The CDR3 is CASSQSGTNQETQYF. The DNA for the CDR3 is TGTGCCAGCAGCCAATCCGGGACAAACCAAGAGACCCAGTACTTC.